These 23 T cell receptor beta chains were all obtained from the same sample, sequenced in a study of blood T cell repertoires in COVID-19 (dated by TCRdb to 2018 to 2020). Library creation used the immunoSEQ multiplex PCR assay. The clones in this table, taken by TCRdb from immuneACCESS, are in-frame only. Not every clone is retained; where verified, under half of the shortfall comes from an unresolved V gene, and the cause of the rest is unknown. This sample holds more than 90,000 clones; 75% to 90% were observed only once. Under 0.85% of the sample is taken by the ten largest. Sequencing was performed on peripheral blood. The receptor set was obtained from a woman aged 70-85 years with acute or convalescent COVID-19.

The rearrangement joins TRBV5-1 to TRBJ1-4; perhaps TRBD1 as D (5 bases). Germline lookup yields CDR1 SGHRS and CDR2 YFSETQ. With 3 bases removed from V and 0 bases from J, the gap between germline ends came to 12 bases. CDR3 length equals 16 residues. CDR3 loop: CASSWRGNPTNEKLFF. The CDR3 DNA sequence: TGCGCCAGCAGCTGGAGGGGTAATCCAACTAATGAAAAACTGTTTTTT.

Only a few counts were recorded for this clone. This chain connects TRBV2 to TRBJ1-4, with D unresolved. Germline CDR1 SNHLY, CDR2 FYNNEI. Trimming stripped 0 bases from V and 4 bases from J, with 9 bases between. The CDR3 length is 15 residues. The CDR3 protein is CASSEALGSNEKLFF. The CDR3 bases are TGTGCCAGCAGTGAAGCTCTGGGCAGTAATGAAAAACTGTTTTTT.

The J gene is TRBJ1-3, the V gene TRBV18; 7 bases are a match to TRBD1. The CDR3 runs 14 residues. Germline V lookup: CDR1 KGHSH, CDR2 LQKENI. Unmatched junction bases numbered 4, after V lost 6 bases and J lost 2 bases. This CDR3 reads CASSTGSTGNTIYF. In DNA form, the CDR3 reads TGTGCCAGCTCGACAGGGTCCACTGGAAACACCATATATTTT.

A single count supports this clone. V and J are TRBV2 and TRBJ1-2; 7 bases agree with TRBD1. Germline V gene lookup returns CDR1 SNHLY and CDR2 FYNNEI. The CDR3 loop spans 14 amino acids. V gave up 0 bases and J gave up 7 bases; unmatched junction bases: 5. The CDR3 is CASSEALRQGGYTF. As DNA, the CDR3 is TGTGCCAGCAGTGAAGCGCTTCGACAGGGTGGCTACACCTTC.

This sequence joins TRBV7-3 and TRBJ2-5; 7 nucleotides align to TRBD2. The junction had 8 bases not matched to a gene; V was cut back by 2 bases and J by 2 bases. CDR3 length: 16 residues. Looked up from germline, CDR1 is SGHTA and CDR2 is FQGTGA. CDR3 region: CASSLVLADKQETQYF. For the CDR3, the DNA is TGTGCCAGCAGCTTAGTGCTAGCGGACAAACAAGAGACCCAGTACTTC.

The CDR3 here is CASSAAGTGLGKLFF. For the CDR3, the DNA is TGTGCCAGCAGCGCCGCCGGGACAGGGTTAGGAAAACTGTTTTTT. The chain links TRBV7-8 to TRBJ1-4; 9 nucleotides agree with TRBD1. The CDR3 has 15 amino acids. V lost 5 bases to trimming and J lost 10 bases; unmatched junction nucleotides: 11. Germline-derived CDR1 and CDR2 are SGHVS and FQNEAQ.

The chain uses TRBV7-9 and TRBJ2-6; 7 bases match TRBD1. Trimming cost V 5 bases and J 2 bases; bases outside gene matches: 3. This CDR3 region has 15 residues. Per germline, CDR1 SEHNR and CDR2 FQNEAQ (reference sequence). The CDR3 sequence: CASSLDRAGANVLTF. DNA of the CDR3: TGTGCCAGCAGCCTAGACAGGGCTGGGGCCAACGTCCTGACTTTC.

This clone was seen only once. V and J are TRBV6-6 and TRBJ1-1, with D uncertain. V was clipped by 2 bases and J by 1 base, with 14 bases between them. Germline CDR1 reads MNHNY; CDR2 reads SVGAGI (reference sequence). The length of the CDR3 is 16 residues. For the CDR3, the DNA is TGTGCCAGCAGTTACAGAGGGTCGCGAAAGAACACTGAAGCTTTCTTT. It specifies CASSYRGSRKNTEAFF.

V usage is TRBV4-2 and J usage is TRBJ1-6; D might be TRBD1 (6 bases). Germline V gene data show CDR1 as LGHNA and CDR2 as YNFKEQ. The ends were cut back, 8 bases at V and 7 bases at J, with 21 bases in the middle. There are 16 residues in the CDR3. CDR3 region: CASALSGGARNSPLHF. The CDR3 DNA sequence: TGTGCCAGCGCGCTTTCGGGGGGGGCCAGAAATTCACCCCTCCACTTT.

This clone occurred a few times. The J gene is TRBJ1-6, the V gene TRBV5-5; weak D call: TRBD1 (6 bases). The V end was cut by 7 bases, the J end by 5 bases, with 10 bases between. The CDR3 is 13 amino acids. CDR1 is SGHKS and CDR2 is YYEKEE in the germline V gene (reference sequence). DNA for the CDR3: TGTGCCAGCTCCAGGGACAATAATTCACCCCTCCACTTT. Residues: CASSRDNNSPLHF.

The chain joins TRBV2 to TRBJ2-1, with D maybe TRBD1 (7 bases). Germline CDR1 is SNHLY and CDR2 is FYNNEI. The CDR3 loop spans 14 amino acids. V was cut by 7 bases and J by 4 bases, with 14 bases left in between. The CDR3 DNA reads as TGTGCCAGCAAGGTGGAGGGGGCTTACAATGAGCAGTTCTTC. It yields the protein CASKVEGAYNEQFF.

This chain links TRBV24-1 with TRBJ1-3; D possibly corresponds to TRBD1 (6 bases). Germline assignment: CDR1 KGHDR and CDR2 SFDVKD. This CDR3 comprises 16 residues. Between the trimmed V and J ends, which lost 3 bases and 2 bases, there was a span of 13 bases. In DNA form, the CDR3 reads TGTGCCACCAGTGATGGCAGGGACATAACTGGAAACACCATATATTTT. Translated: CATSDGRDITGNTIYF.

J is TRBJ2-3 and V is TRBV6-6; 9 bases map to TRBD2. This CDR3 comprises 14 residues. V lost 4 bases to trimming and J lost 5 bases; unmatched junction nucleotides: 4. Germline V lookup: CDR1 MNHNY, CDR2 SVGAGI (reference sequence). CDR3 protein: CASSSGLAIDTQYF. In DNA, the CDR3 is TGTGCCAGCAGTTCTGGACTAGCGATAGATACGCAGTATTTT.

This chain joins TRBV6-5 and TRBJ2-2; no firm D call. V was shortened by 7 bases and J by 1 base, with 10 bases between the two germline ends. The CDR3 spans 14 residues. Germline V lookup: CDR1 MNHEY, CDR2 SVGAGI. CDR3 residues: CASTIGGNTGELFF. As DNA, the CDR3 is TGTGCCAGCACAATCGGCGGGAACACCGGGGAGCTGTTTTTT.

This clone was counted once. This chain joins TRBV7-9 and TRBJ1-5; D is ambiguous. Germline V gene sequence: CDR1 SEHNR, CDR2 FQNEAQ (reference sequence). Trimming removed 1 base from V and 1 base from J, with 5 bases in between. This CDR3 comprises 14 residues. CDR3 DNA: TGTGCCAGCAGCTTAGGACAAAGCAATCAGCCCCAGCATTTT. Translated, it gives CASSLGQSNQPQHF.

V and J are TRBV5-1 and TRBJ2-2, with 7 bases identical to TRBD1. The CDR3 runs 14 residues. Trimming cost V 3 bases and J 3 bases; bases outside gene matches: 2. The germline CDR1 and CDR2 sequences are SGHRS and YFSETQ. CDR3 DNA: TGCGCCAGCAGCTCCGGGACAGACACCGGGGAGCTGTTTTTT. Its translation is CASSSGTDTGELFF.

This chain joins TRBV6-1 and TRBJ2-1; 12 bases map to TRBD1. The germline V gene has CDR1 MNHNS and CDR2 SASEGT. The J segment lost 6 bases and the V segment lost 11 bases, leaving 8 bases of the junction unmatched. This CDR3 region has 14 residues. CDR3 amino acids: CASSRDRGRNEQFF. The CDR3 bases are TGTGCCTCGTCTCGGGACAGGGGGCGCAATGAGCAGTTCTTC.

V gene TRBV28 combines with J gene TRBJ2-1, with TRBD2 identical over 11 bases. J was trimmed by 4 bases and V by 4 bases; bases with no gene match: 3. The CDR3 runs to 15 residues. The V gene's germline CDR1 is MDHEN and CDR2 SYDVKM. The chain's CDR3 is CASSSGLAGYNEQFF. DNA for the CDR3: TGTGCCAGCAGTTCCGGACTAGCGGGTTACAATGAGCAGTTCTTC.

The V call is TRBV5-1, the J call TRBJ2-7, with TRBD1 matching over 9 bases. V dropped 1 base and J dropped 4; count of bases not matched to a gene: 3. The CDR3 has 14 residues. CDR1 and CDR2 (germline): SGHRS, YFSETQ. Written as DNA, the CDR3 is TGCGCCAGCAGCTTGACAGGGGGCGATTACGAGCAGTACTTC. Amino acids: CASSLTGGDYEQYF.

This chain links TRBV5-1 with TRBJ2-3; 8 nucleotides agree with TRBD1. Germline CDR1 reads SGHRS; CDR2 reads YFSETQ. CDR3 length: 16 amino acids. The V segment lost 0 bases and the J segment 4 bases; nucleotides outside the gene matches: 7. CDR3 DNA sequence: TGCGCCAGCAGCTTGGCTGGACAGGGATTTTCAGATACGCAGTATTTT. It yields the protein CASSLAGQGFSDTQYF. Using reference TRBV5-1 and TRBJ2-3 for the parts outside the CDR3, the full variable domain is KAGVTQTPRYLIKTRGQQVTLSCSPISGHRSVSWYQQTPGQGLQFLFEYFSETQRNKGNFPGRFSGRQFSNSRSEMNVSTLELGDSALYLCASSLAGQGFSDTQYFGPGTRLTVL.

The genes are TRBV3-1 (or the pseudogene TRBV3-2) and TRBJ2-2, with a weak D call TRBD1 (6 bases). The ends were cut back, 4 bases at V and 8 bases at J, with 26 bases in the middle. The CDR3 extends over 18 amino acids. Looked up from germline, CDR1 is LGHDT and CDR2 is YNNKEL (reference sequence). The DNA for the CDR3 is TGTGCCAGCAGCCGAGCAGAAGTGACAGGCGGCATGCCTGGGGAGCTGTTTTTT. It translates to CASSRAEVTGGMPGELFF.

V gene TRBV7-3 combines with J gene TRBJ1-6; maybe TRBD1 (5 bases). Trimming took off 6 bases at V and 7 bases at J, with 13 bases between the two ends. This CDR3 contains 14 residues. CDR1 and CDR2 (germline): SGHTA, FQGTGA. The CDR3 bases are TGTGCCAGCAGTTCAGGGTTGGGAAATTCACCCCTCCACTTT. Its translation is CASSSGLGNSPLHF.

The chain employs TRBV6-1 and TRBJ2-2; D is uncertain. Germline V CDR1 and CDR2: MNHNS, SASEGT. This CDR3 region has 13 residues. V shed 6 bases and J shed 8 bases, with 13 bases lying between them. The CDR3 spells CASRTRAQGELFF. The DNA of the CDR3 is TGTGCCAGCAGAACCCGTGCCCAGGGGGAGCTGTTTTTT.